Listed below are T cell receptor beta chains from one sample, sequenced in a study of CD8 T cells in ankylosing spondylitis. TCRdb recomputed calls from the 5' RACE reads with MiXCR, one row per CDR3 protein. The sample carries about 300,000 distinct CDR3 sequences, roughly 10% recorded once. Input material: blood, either unsorted or a sorted T cell fraction (not recorded which). The source of these receptors is a female donor with ankylosing spondylitis or in good health (not recorded which). The CDR3 runs from the conserved cysteine through the conserved F or W. A D gene is named only where the DNA matches it firmly. Some rows have no size entry. The others give once, few or many, or a class for an expanded clone.

CDR3	DNA	size	D	V	J
CSAIKPGQIRTDTQYF	TGCAGTGCTATAAAACCGGGACAGATTCGCACAGATACGCAGTATTTT	many	TRBD1	TRBV20-1	TRBJ2-3
CASSPEAGYTFYEQYF	TGTGCCAGCAGCCCTGAAGCAGGGTACACCTTTTACGAGCAGTACTTC	many	.	TRBV16	TRBJ2-7
CSAKPGPLTYEQYF	TGCAGTGCTAAGCCGGGCCCCCTTACCTACGAGCAGTACTTC	few	.	TRBV20-1	TRBJ2-7
CSARDGRGGDEQFF	TGCAGTGCTAGAGACGGGCGGGGAGGGGATGAGCAGTTCTTC	few	TRBD2	TRBV20-1	TRBJ2-1
CSAGAGAYTDTQYF	TGCAGTGCTGGAGCGGGAGCCTACACAGATACGCAGTATTTT	many	TRBD2	TRBV20-1	TRBJ2-3
CASSSNSPQYGYTF	TGTGCCAGCAGTTCCAATAGTCCACAATATGGCTACACCTTC	.	.	TRBV28	TRBJ1-2
CASSLNRGGYNEQFF	TGCGCCAGCAGCTTGAACAGGGGAGGATACAATGAGCAGTTCTTC	many	.	TRBV5-1	TRBJ2-1
CASSLLYTYEQYF	TGTGCCAGCAGCCTCCTCTACACCTACGAGCAGTACTTC	many	.	TRBV28	TRBJ2-7
CSASGTGSYEQYF	TGCAGTGCGTCCGGGACAGGGTCCTACGAGCAGTACTTC	few	TRBD1	TRBV20-1	TRBJ2-7
CASSLDGGWETQYF	TGCGCCAGCAGCTTGGACGGGGGATGGGAGACCCAGTACTTC	many	.	TRBV5-1	TRBJ2-5
CASSDDRGAQPQHF	TGCGCCAGCAGTGACGACAGGGGAGCTCAGCCCCAGCATTTT	few	TRBD1	TRBV10-2	TRBJ1-5
CSASWSPSSYEQYF	TGCAGTGCCAGCTGGAGCCCGAGCTCCTACGAGCAGTACTTC	many	.	TRBV20-1	TRBJ2-7
CASSYSSGTLREQYF	TGTGCCAGCAGTTACTCGTCCGGCACTCTCAGGGAGCAGTACTTC	many	.	TRBV6-5	TRBJ2-7
CASSESWVGTEAFF	TGTGCCAGCAGTGAAAGTTGGGTGGGCACTGAAGCTTTCTTT	many	.	TRBV2	TRBJ1-1
CATSDLPGRDSGANVPTF	TGTGCCACCAGTGATTTGCCTGGCAGGGACTCTGGGGCCAACGTCCCGACTTTC	once	.	TRBV24-1	TRBJ2-6
CASSLTGTISNYGYTF	TGTGCCAGCAGTTTAACGGGCACTATCTCAAACTATGGCTACACCTTC	few	.	TRBV27	TRBJ1-2
CASSLDRNNEQFF	TGCGCCAGCAGCTTGGATAGAAACAATGAGCAGTTCTTC	many	.	TRBV5-1	TRBJ2-1
CASSSPPFAGYTDTQYF	TGTGCCAGCAGCTCCCCACCCTTTGCGGGCTACACAGATACGCAGTATTTT	many	.	TRBV7-2	TRBJ2-3
CSARDRGAGPINEQFF	TGCAGTGCTAGAGATCGTGGAGCGGGGCCCATCAATGAGCAGTTCTTC	many	TRBD2	TRBV20-1	TRBJ2-1
CASSWTGAGNTIYF	TGTGCCAGCAGCTGGACAGGGGCTGGAAACACCATATATTTT	many	TRBD1	TRBV12-3/TRBV12-4	TRBJ1-3
CASSLRDRYNEQFF	TGTGCCAGCAGCTTACGGGACAGATACAATGAGCAGTTCTTC	many	TRBD1	TRBV7-2	TRBJ2-1
CSVVVGVTEAFF	TGCAGCGTTGTGGTGGGGGTCACTGAAGCTTTCTTT	many	.	TRBV29-1	TRBJ1-1
CAWNQGTGNQPQHF	TGTGCCTGGAACCAGGGGACGGGCAATCAGCCCCAGCATTTT	.	.	TRBV30	TRBJ1-5
CASSLGSRGNTQYF	TGCGCCAGCAGCTTGGGGAGCAGGGGAAATACGCAGTATTTT	many	.	TRBV5-1	TRBJ2-3
CASSPNWSTTQYF	TGTGCCAGCAGTCCAAACTGGAGCACTACGCAGTATTTT	many	.	TRBV12-3/TRBV12-4	TRBJ2-3
CSARGGHNEQFF	TGCAGTGCTAGAGGGGGCCACAATGAGCAGTTCTTC	few	.	TRBV20-1	TRBJ2-1
CSARVLNYGYTF	TGCAGTGCTCGAGTTCTTAACTATGGCTACACCTTC	many	.	TRBV20-1	TRBJ1-2
CSASSGRQPQHF	TGCAGTGCTAGTTCTGGCCGTCAGCCCCAGCATTTT	many	.	TRBV20-1	TRBJ1-5
CSTREGRRGGPETQYF	TGCAGTACAAGAGAAGGGCGACGGGGGGGCCCGGAGACCCAGTACTTC	few	TRBD2	TRBV20-1	TRBJ2-5